This TCR beta chain was documented in a study of human T cells and chemical hapten exposure. Study-level information: Patch tests of 0.01% DPC on the upper back were read at 6 days.

TCRdb re-called the RACE reads through MiXCR, storing one row per CDR3 protein. The data contain 80,000 or so distinct CDR3 sequences, roughly a tenth of them singletons. This clonotype came up a few times. Time point indicated: patch test 1, 2 weeks after DPC sensitization. Stated treatment: therapeutic diphenylcyclopropenone sensitization with weekly scalp DPC. This specimen was whole blood, taken in connection with sensitization to the hapten diphenylcyclopropenone (DPC). This TCR was sampled from a woman in her forties or fifties with alopecia areata. Some clones in this sample may be carry-over from other donors' samples.

CDR3 DNA: TGTGCCAGTAGTATAGCCCCGACGGCATATAGCAATCAGCCCCAGCATTTT. Translating gives CASSIAPTAYSNQPQHF. The V gene is TRBV19, the J gene TRBJ1-5; D is unresolved. The CDR3 is 17 residues long. Trimming shortened V by 1 base and J by 0 bases, and 13 bases separated the two germline ends. Germline V CDR1 and CDR2: LNHDA, SQIVND (reference sequence).